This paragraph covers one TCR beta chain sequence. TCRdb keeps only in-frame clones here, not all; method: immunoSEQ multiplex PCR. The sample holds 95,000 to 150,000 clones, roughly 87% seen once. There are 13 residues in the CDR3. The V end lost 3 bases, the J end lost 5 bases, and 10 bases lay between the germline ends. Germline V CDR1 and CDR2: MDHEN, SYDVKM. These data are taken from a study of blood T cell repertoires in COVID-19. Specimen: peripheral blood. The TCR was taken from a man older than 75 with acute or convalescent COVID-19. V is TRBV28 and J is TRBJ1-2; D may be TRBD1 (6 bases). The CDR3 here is CASSLGQWYGYTF. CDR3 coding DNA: TGTGCCAGCAGTTTGGGACAATGGTATGGCTACACCTTC.